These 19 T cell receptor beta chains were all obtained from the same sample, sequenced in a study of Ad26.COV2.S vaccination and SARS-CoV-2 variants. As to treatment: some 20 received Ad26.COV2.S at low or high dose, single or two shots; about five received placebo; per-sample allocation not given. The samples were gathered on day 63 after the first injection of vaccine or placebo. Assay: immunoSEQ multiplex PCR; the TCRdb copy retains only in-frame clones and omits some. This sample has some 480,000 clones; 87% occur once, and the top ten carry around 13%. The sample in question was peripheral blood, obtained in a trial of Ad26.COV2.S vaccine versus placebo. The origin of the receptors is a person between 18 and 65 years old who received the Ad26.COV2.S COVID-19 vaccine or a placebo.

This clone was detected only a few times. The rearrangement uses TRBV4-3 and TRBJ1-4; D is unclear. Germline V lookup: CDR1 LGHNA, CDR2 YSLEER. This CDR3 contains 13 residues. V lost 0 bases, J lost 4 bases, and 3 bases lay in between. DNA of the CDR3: TGCGCCAGCAGCCAAGATTTTAATGAAAAACTGTTTTTT. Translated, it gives CASSQDFNEKLFF.

The DNA of the CDR3 is TGTGCCAGCAGCTTAACAGGAGGGGCTTTCAGGGCAGATACGCAGTATTTT. It codes for CASSLTGGAFRADTQYF. V gene TRBV7-3 combines with J gene TRBJ2-3, with D possibly TRBD2 on 6 matching bases. The CDR3 is 17 amino acids. Deletions cut 0 bases from V and 4 bases from J, with 17 bases between. CDR1 and CDR2 from the germline V gene are SGHTA and FQGTGA.

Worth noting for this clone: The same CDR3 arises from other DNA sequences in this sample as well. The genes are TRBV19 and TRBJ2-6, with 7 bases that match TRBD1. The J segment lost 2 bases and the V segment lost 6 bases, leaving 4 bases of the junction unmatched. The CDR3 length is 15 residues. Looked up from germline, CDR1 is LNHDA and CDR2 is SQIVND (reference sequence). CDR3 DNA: TGTGCCAGTAGCCCAGACAGGGCTGGGGCCAACGTCCTGACTTTC. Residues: CASSPDRAGANVLTF.

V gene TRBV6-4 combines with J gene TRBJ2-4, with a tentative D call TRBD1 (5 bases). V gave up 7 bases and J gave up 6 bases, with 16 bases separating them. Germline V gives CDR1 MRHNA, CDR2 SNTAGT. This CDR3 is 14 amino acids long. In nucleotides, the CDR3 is TGTGCCAGCAATCGACAGCCTCACTTAAACATTCAGTACTTC. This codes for CASNRQPHLNIQYF.

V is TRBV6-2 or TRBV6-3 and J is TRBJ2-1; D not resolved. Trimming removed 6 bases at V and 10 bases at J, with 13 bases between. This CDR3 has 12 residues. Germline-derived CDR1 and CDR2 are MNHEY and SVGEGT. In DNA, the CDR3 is TGTGCCAGCAGCTCCACGAGATTAGAGCAGTTCTTC. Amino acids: CASSSTRLEQFF.

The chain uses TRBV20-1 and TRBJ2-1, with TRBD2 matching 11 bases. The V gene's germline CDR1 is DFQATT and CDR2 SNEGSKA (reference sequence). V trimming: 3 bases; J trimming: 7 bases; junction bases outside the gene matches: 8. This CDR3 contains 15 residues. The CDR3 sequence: CSASTLAGGQNEQFF. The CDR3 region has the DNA TGCAGTGCTAGTACGTTAGCGGGAGGGCAGAATGAGCAGTTCTTC.

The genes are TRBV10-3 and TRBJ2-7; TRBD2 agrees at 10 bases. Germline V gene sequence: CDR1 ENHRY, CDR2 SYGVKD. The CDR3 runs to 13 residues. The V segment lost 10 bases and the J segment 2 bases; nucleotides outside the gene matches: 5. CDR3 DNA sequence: TGTGCCACCTTAGGGACTAGCGCCTACGAGCAGTACTTC. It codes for CATLGTSAYEQYF.

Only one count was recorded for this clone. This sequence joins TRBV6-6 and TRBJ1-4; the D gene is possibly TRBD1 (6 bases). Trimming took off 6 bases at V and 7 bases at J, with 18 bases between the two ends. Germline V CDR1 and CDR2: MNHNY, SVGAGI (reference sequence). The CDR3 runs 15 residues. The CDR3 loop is CASSPPRGAFEKLFF. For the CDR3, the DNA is TGTGCCAGCAGCCCCCCACGGGGGGCTTTTGAAAAACTGTTTTTT.

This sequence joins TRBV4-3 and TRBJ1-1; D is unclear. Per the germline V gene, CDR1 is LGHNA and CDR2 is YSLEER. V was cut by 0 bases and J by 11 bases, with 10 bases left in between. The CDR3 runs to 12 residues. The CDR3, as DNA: TGCGCCAGCAGCCAAGATACCCTGGGGGCTTTCTTT. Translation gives CASSQDTLGAFF.

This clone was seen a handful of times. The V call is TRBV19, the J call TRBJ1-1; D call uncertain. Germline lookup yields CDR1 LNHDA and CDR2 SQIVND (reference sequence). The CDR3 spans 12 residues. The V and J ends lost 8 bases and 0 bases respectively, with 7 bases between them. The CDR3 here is CASHRLNTEAFF. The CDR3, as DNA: TGTGCCAGTCACAGACTGAACACTGAAGCTTTCTTT.

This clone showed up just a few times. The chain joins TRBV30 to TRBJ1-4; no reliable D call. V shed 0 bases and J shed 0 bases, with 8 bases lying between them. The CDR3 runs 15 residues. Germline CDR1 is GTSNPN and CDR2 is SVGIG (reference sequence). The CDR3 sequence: CAWSVRRSTNEKLFF. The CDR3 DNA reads TGTGCCTGGAGTGTACGGAGATCAACTAATGAAAAACTGTTTTTT. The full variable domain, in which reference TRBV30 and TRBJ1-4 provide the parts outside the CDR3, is SQTIHQWPATLVQPVGSPLSLECTVEGTSNPNLYWYRQAAGRGLQLLFYSVGIGQISSEVPQNLSASRPQDRQFILSSKKLLLSDSGFYLCAWSVRRSTNEKLFFGSGTQLSVL.

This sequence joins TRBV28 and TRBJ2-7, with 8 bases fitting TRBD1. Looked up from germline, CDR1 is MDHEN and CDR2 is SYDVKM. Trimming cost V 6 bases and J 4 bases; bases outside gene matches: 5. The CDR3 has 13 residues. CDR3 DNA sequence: TGTGCCAGCAGGGACAGGGCGGTATACGAGCAGTACTTC. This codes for CASRDRAVYEQYF.

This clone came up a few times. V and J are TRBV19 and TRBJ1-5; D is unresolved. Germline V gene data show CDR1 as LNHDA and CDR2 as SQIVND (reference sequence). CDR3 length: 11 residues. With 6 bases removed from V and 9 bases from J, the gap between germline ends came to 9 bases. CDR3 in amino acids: CASSRGWPQHF. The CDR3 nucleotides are TGTGCCAGTAGCCGGGGTTGGCCCCAGCATTTT.

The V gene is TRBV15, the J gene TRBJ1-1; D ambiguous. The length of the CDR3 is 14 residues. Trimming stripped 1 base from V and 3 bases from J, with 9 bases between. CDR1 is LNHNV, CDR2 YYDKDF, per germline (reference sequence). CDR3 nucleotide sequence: TGTGCCACCAGCAGAGGCGAAACCCACACTGAAGCTTTCTTT. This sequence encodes CATSRGETHTEAFF. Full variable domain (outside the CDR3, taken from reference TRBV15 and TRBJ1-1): DAMVIQNPRYQVTQFGKPVTLSCSQTLNHNVMYWYQQKSSQAPKLLFHYYDKDFNNEADTPDNFQSRRPNTSFCFLDIRSPGLGDTAMYLCATSRGETHTEAFFGQGTRLTVV.

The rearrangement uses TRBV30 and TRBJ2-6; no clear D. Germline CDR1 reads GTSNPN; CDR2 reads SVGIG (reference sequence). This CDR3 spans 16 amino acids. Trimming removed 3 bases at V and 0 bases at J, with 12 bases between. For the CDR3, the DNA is TGTGCCTGGAGCGCACTCATGGGCTCTGGGGCCAACGTCCTGACTTTC. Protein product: CAWSALMGSGANVLTF.

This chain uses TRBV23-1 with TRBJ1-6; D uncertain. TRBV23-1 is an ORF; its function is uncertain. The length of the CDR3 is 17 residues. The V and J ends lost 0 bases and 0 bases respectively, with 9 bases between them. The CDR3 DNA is TGCGCCAGCAGTCAATCGACCGGGAGCTCCTATAATTCACCCCTCCACTTT. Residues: CASSQSTGSSYNSPLHF.

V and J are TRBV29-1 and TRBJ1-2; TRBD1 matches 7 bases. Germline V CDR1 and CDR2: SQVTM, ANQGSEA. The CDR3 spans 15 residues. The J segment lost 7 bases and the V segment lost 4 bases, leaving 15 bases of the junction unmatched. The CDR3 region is CSVVWDSQPAGGYTF. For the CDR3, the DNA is TGCAGCGTTGTTTGGGACAGTCAACCCGCGGGTGGCTACACCTTC.

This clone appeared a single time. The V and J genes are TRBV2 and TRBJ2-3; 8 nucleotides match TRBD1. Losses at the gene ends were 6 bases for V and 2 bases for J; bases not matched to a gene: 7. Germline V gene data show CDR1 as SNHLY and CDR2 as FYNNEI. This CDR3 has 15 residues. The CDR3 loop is CASRRQGSLTDTQYF. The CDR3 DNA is TGTGCCAGCAGGCGACAGGGGTCGCTCACAGATACGCAGTATTTT.

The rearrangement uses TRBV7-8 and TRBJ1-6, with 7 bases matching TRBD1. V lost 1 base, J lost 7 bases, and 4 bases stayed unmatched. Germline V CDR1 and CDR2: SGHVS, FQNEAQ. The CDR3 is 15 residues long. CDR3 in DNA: TGTGCCAGCAGCTTAGGACAGGGCGGGAATTCACCCCTCCACTTT. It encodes CASSLGQGGNSPLHF.